This paragraph covers one TCR beta chain sequence. Its antigen is unknown. The sample is drawn from a study of shared clonotypes between healthy human individuals. Study findings and constraints: Larger estimated richness was generally recorded for naive subsets relative to memory subsets.

The trim removed 4 bases at V and 1 base at J, leaving 10 bases unmatched. The CDR3 extends over 17 amino acids. Germline values: CDR1 SGDLS, CDR2 YYNGEE. Nashville, Tennessee was home to all donors, who were Caucasian adults. Both subsets, CD45RA+ naive and CD45RA-negative memory, were split from the CD4+ cells. Around 30,000 T cell genomes (around 200 ng DNA) went into each sorted-subset replicate. Here immunoSEQ multiplex PCR was the method, and the copy in TCRdb shows in-frame clones only, minus some. Found here are 1,500,000 or so clones, around 97% of them singletons; the top ten hold roughly 1.2%.

The receptor's source is a man between 25 and 39 years old in good health. Sample: naive CD4+ T cells sorted from blood. Subset meaning: CD45RA+ positively selected. V gene TRBV9 combines with J gene TRBJ2-2; 7 bases map to TRBD2. The chain's CDR3 is CASSPSTGGRNTGELFF. DNA for the CDR3: TGTGCCAGCAGCCCATCAACTGGCGGGAGGAACACCGGGGAGCTGTTTTTT.